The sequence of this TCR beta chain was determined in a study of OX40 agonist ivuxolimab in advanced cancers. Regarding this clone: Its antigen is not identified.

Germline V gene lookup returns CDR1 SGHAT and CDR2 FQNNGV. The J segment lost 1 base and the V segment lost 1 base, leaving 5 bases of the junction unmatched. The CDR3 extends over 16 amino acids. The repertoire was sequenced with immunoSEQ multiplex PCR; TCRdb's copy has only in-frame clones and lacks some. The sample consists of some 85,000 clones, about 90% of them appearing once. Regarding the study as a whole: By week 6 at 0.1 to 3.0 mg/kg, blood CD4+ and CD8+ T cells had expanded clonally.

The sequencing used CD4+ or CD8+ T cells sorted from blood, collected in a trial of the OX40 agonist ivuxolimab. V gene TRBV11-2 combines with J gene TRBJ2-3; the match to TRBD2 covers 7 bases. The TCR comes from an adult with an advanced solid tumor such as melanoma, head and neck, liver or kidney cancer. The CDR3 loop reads CASSLVGGGGTDTQYF. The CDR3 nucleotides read TGTGCCAGCAGCTTAGTCGGGGGAGGGGGCACAGATACGCAGTATTTT.